This record concerns one T cell receptor beta chain sequence. The data belong to a study of blood T cell repertoires in COVID-19. The repertoire was sequenced with immunoSEQ multiplex PCR; TCRdb's copy has only in-frame clones and lacks some. Of roughly 200,000 clones detected, approximately 81% appear once; the ten largest clones hold around 19%. V gave up 4 bases and J gave up 3 bases; unmatched junction bases: 2. The CDR3 has 14 residues. Germline V CDR1 and CDR2: SGHAT, FQNNGV. The chain employs TRBV11-2 and TRBJ2-7, with 11 nucleotides matching TRBD1. The receptor comes from a human donor in a cohort sampled during active COVID-19. Sequencing was carried out using peripheral blood. In DNA form, the CDR3 reads TGTGCCAGCAGCTCAGGGACAGGGGGCTACGAGCAGTACTTC. Translated: CASSSGTGGYEQYF.